Each of the 9 T cell receptor beta chains below was sequenced from the same sample in a study of T cells expressing NK-cell markers. TCRdb reanalyzed the 5' RACE reads, giving one entry per CDR3 protein sequence and no DNA. This sample's table reports more than 400,000 distinct CDR3 sequences. Sequenced input: blood T cells: a sorted CD56 or NKG2C T cell subset, CD4+ or CD8+ T cells, or bulk PBMC T cells (not recorded which). The receptor source for this set is a woman aged 18 to 75 in good health.

The chain employs TRBV7-2 and TRBJ2-5; TCRdb returns TRBD1, unconfirmable since there is no DNA. Germline V gene data show CDR1 as SGHTA and CDR2 as FQGNSA. The CDR3 loop spans 15 amino acids. The chain's CDR3 is CASSKGGSGTETQYF. Filled out from reference TRBV7-2 and TRBJ2-5, the complete variable domain reads GAGVSQSPSNKVTEKGKDVELRCDPISGHTALYWYRQSLGQGLEFLIYFQGNSAPDKSGLPSDRFSAERTGGSVSTLTIQRTQQEDSAVYLCASSKGGSGTETQYFGPGTRLLVL.

The chain employs TRBV20-1 and TRBJ2-1; TCRdb picks TRBD2, but there is no DNA to check that call. In germline, CDR1 is DFQATT, CDR2 SNEGSKA (reference sequence). The CDR3 is 13 residues long. The CDR3 loop reads CSARSPTWDEQFF.

V and J are TRBV27 and TRBJ2-1; TCRdb indicates TRBD2, and absent DNA this call remains unverified. Germline assignment: CDR1 MNHEY and CDR2 SMNVEV (reference sequence). This CDR3 spans 14 amino acids. CDR3: CASNWASGTNEQFF.

The CDR3 sequence is CSARDGRALTDTQYF. The V and J genes are TRBV20-1 and TRBJ2-3; the D call of TRBD2 rests on TCRdb alone, since no DNA is present to check it. The germline CDR1 and CDR2 sequences are DFQATT and SNEGSKA (reference sequence). This CDR3 region has 15 residues.

The gene calls are TRBV7-8 and TRBJ2-7. The CDR3 is 15 residues long. Germline-derived CDR1 and CDR2 are SGHVS and FQNEAQ. This CDR3 is CASSLVGGSTYEQYF.

CDR3 region: CASRTGTGLRTDTQYF. This chain uses TRBV19 with TRBJ2-3; TCRdb gives TRBD1 as the D gene, but with no DNA this cannot be confirmed. This CDR3 has 16 residues. CDR1 is LNHDA and CDR2 is SQIVND in the germline V gene (reference sequence).

This sequence joins TRBV20-1 and TRBJ2-3; TCRdb names TRBD2, which stays unverified in the absence of DNA. This CDR3 spans 15 amino acids. Germline lookup yields CDR1 DFQATT and CDR2 SNEGSKA (reference sequence). The CDR3 spells CSASRTSGSADTQYF.

The chain joins TRBV29-1 to TRBJ2-3; without DNA, the TCRdb call of TRBD1 cannot be checked. The CDR3 covers 11 residues. From germline, CDR1 is SQVTM and CDR2 ANQGSEA. CDR3 in amino acids: CSVGLLDTQYF.

The chain joins TRBV6-4 to TRBJ2-2; TCRdb names TRBD2, which stays unverified in the absence of DNA. The CDR3 spans 14 residues. Germline CDR1 MRHNA, CDR2 SNTAGT. The CDR3: CASSGASEDGELFF.